The clone carrying this T cell receptor beta chain was counted between two and nine times. Its antigen is not identified. The data stem from a study of radiation and T cells in renal cell carcinoma. Study-level points and caveats: Pretreatment tumor biopsies were lacking, so baseline clonotypes are unknown.

Only in-frame clones appear in the TCRdb table, and some are missing; sequencing was by immunoSEQ multiplex PCR. Among 120,000 to 150,000 clones listed, about 88% were seen once. The time point: baseline pretreatment blood. As for treatment: 15 Gy SBRT to primary tumor, nephrectomy 4 weeks later. This CDR3 spans 13 amino acids. V lost 0 bases and J 11 bases, leaving 13 bases between the germline ends. Germline CDR1 reads LGHNA; CDR2 reads YSLEER. The chain employs TRBV4-3 and TRBJ1-1; no firm D call. This TCR derives from a woman in her 70s with renal cell carcinoma. The sequencing here drew on blood, taken from a patient whose treatment included radiotherapy and nephrectomy. The CDR3 DNA is TGCGCCAGCAGCCAAGATCCGGGAACCGATGCTTTCTTT. Amino acid sequence: CASSQDPGTDAFF.